This entry features one T cell receptor beta chain sequence. Antigen specificity is unknown. The study ran its PCR with 60 Vbeta and 13 Jbeta primers. Original processing methods: Later, an analysis found tens of millions of unique TCR beta chains, and approximately 10 million of these were shared. Profiling relied on immunoSEQ multiplex PCR, and the TCRdb table lists in-frame clones only, not all of them. Clonal size and the V and J genes are those of that table, whereas D and trimming came from the DNA. The sample shows roughly 95,000 clones, roughly 82% of them seen only once. Trimming took 3 bases from V and 2 from J, leaving 10 bases between them. Germline-derived CDR1 and CDR2 are SGHVS and FNYEAQ. The length of the CDR3 is 14 residues. The entry originates in a study of cytomegalovirus exposure and HLA in healthy donors. Findings of the study overall: The presence/absence work took it that sequencing depth was about the same across donors. The investigators catalogued 164 TCR beta chains as cytomegalovirus-associated.

The rearrangement joins TRBV7-6 to TRBJ1-2; a possible D gene is TRBD1 (5 bases). The sequence was collected from a man aged 25-40 years in good health and CMV-seropositive. Sequencing was performed on PBMCs. The CDR3, as DNA: TGTGCCAGCAGCTTTTCCCAGGGAAACTATGGCTACACCTTC. It codes for CASSFSQGNYGYTF. Full variable domain (remainder filled in from reference TRBV7-6 and TRBJ1-2): GAGVSQSPRYKVTKRGQDVALRCDPISGHVSLYWYRQALGQGPEFLTYFNYEAQQDKSGLPNDRFSAERPEGSISTLTIQRTEQRDSAMYRCASSFSQGNYGYTFGSGTRLTVV.